The 8 T cell receptor beta chains below all came from one sample that was sequenced in a study of cytomegalovirus exposure and HLA in healthy donors. The PCR ran on 60 Vbeta and 13 Jbeta primers. Using immunoSEQ multiplex PCR, the repertoire was profiled, and TCRdb retains in-frame clones only, with some absent. The data show 130,000 to 150,000 clones, 60% to 85% seen once. The sequenced sample was PBMCs. The origin of the receptors is a man aged 40-50 years in good health and CMV-seropositive.

This chain links TRBV18 with TRBJ1-5, with D possibly TRBD1 on 6 matching bases. Germline loops: CDR1 KGHSH, CDR2 LQKENI. Trimming stripped 1 base from V and 3 bases from J, with 10 bases between. The CDR3 consists of 15 residues. DNA of the CDR3: TGTGCCAGCTCACCACAGCAGGGGTACAATCAGCCCCAGCATTTT. It codes for CASSPQQGYNQPQHF.

V gene TRBV10-3 combines with J gene TRBJ1-2, with 7 bases fitting TRBD1. Germline trimming cut 4 bases from V and 0 bases from J; bases unmatched to any gene: 8. CDR3 length equals 16 residues. Germline V gene sequence: CDR1 ENHRY, CDR2 SYGVKD. This chain's CDR3 is CAISAVSGGANYGYTF. CDR3 bases: TGTGCCATCAGTGCTGTTTCAGGGGGAGCTAACTATGGCTACACCTTC.

This clone occurred once. The rearrangement links TRBV9 to TRBJ1-2, with D maybe TRBD1 (6 bases). CDR1 and CDR2 (germline): SGDLS, YYNGEE. The CDR3 has 15 amino acids. Between the trimmed V and J ends, which lost 3 bases and 5 bases, there was a span of 17 bases. The DNA for the CDR3 is TGTGCCAGCAGCGGCCGGGACATCCAGCGGTATGGCTACACCTTC. It is translated as CASSGRDIQRYGYTF.

This chain connects TRBV4-2 to TRBJ2-5, with D possibly matching TRBD2 (7 bases). The DNA end is a closer match to TRBJ2-7, so the J assignment may be wrong. CDR3 size: 15 residues. Germline loops: CDR1 LGHNA, CDR2 YNFKEQ. The CDR3 reads CASSPNREGPYEQYF. CDR3 DNA: TGTGCCAGCAGCCCAAACAGGGAGGGCCCCTACGAGCAGTACTTC.

The chain joins TRBV6-1 to TRBJ1-3; D might be TRBD1 (6 bases). V dropped 2 bases and J dropped 0 bases, with 11 bases sitting between them. CDR1 and CDR2 (germline): MNHNS, SASEGT. The CDR3 has 16 amino acids. CDR3 protein: CASSEQGPSSGNTIYF. The CDR3 nucleotides are TGTGCCAGCAGTGAACAGGGGCCAAGCTCTGGAAACACCATATATTTT.

This clone has only one observation. The chain links TRBV2 to TRBJ2-1; D not certain. This CDR3 has 14 residues. Trimming cost V 3 bases and J 5 bases, with 11 bases left between them. Germline V gene data show CDR1 as SNHLY and CDR2 as FYNNEI. The CDR3 spells CASSERKPDNEQFF. DNA of the CDR3: TGTGCCAGCAGTGAGCGGAAGCCGGACAATGAGCAGTTCTTC. The entire variable domain, with the rest obtained from reference TRBV2 and TRBJ2-1, is as follows: EPEVTQTPSHQVTQMGQEVILRCVPISNHLYFYWYRQILGQKVEFLVSFYNNEISEKSEIFDDQFSVERPDGSNFTLKIRSTKLEDSAMYFCASSERKPDNEQFFGPGTRLTVL.

The chain couples TRBV9 to TRBJ2-3; TRBD2 matches 8 bases. V dropped 0 bases and J dropped 0; count of bases not matched to a gene: 9. The CDR3 has 18 residues. CDR1 and CDR2 (germline): SGDLS, YYNGEE. CDR3 nucleotide sequence: TGTGCCAGCAGCGTAGATCCGGGAGGGCACCCCAGCACAGATACGCAGTATTTT. This translates into CASSVDPGGHPSTDTQYF.

Remarks on this clone: At one end the junction does not follow the germline gene, possibly because of a read error. This chain joins TRBV18 and TRBJ1-1; D unresolved. Germline CDR1 KGHSH, CDR2 LQKENI. The CDR3 runs to 13 residues. The CDR3 protein is CASSLVKNIEAFF. The CDR3 DNA reads TGTGCCAGCTCACTCGTTAAGAACATTGAAGCTTTCTTT.